The sequence of this TCR beta chain was determined in a study of T cell responses to AZD1222 COVID-19 vaccine (dated by TCRdb to about 2021). Looking at the study overall: TCR sequencing was performed for 230 to 250 trial participants, of whom about 210 were given two doses of AZD1222 and around 25 were given two doses of MenACWY control vaccine. Trial participants were enrolled into age subgroups of 18-55, 56-69 and 70-plus years, which contained roughly 140, 27 and 60 TCR-sequenced participants, respectively.

In the case of this clone: Which antigen it targets is not known.

Its CDR3 holds 15 amino acids, cysteine through phenylalanine. Only the CDR3 portion is preserved as DNA: 45 bases, with reading frame beginning at the first base. CDR1 and CDR2 (KGHSH, LQKENI) derive from the germline V gene. V gives up 0 bases and J gives up 3 bases, and the segment between their germline ends measures 12 bases. The time point label corresponds to: baseline before first vaccination. Samples from vaccinated people were obtained from the UK trials COV001 and COV002, which included a single-blind randomized controlled phase 2/3 trial of AZD1222 (ChAdOx1 nCoV-19) in healthy adults. Trial participant PBMC samples were collected at day 0 and day 28 after the second dose for TCRbeta chain sequencing. General findings and caveats noted by the study authors: Only 5 to 7 AZD1222 recipients were SARS-CoV-2 seropositive at baseline, limiting conclusions about previously exposed vaccinees. Participants were mostly white British and included more females than males, and it was suggested by the authors that clonal diversity may have been underestimated. Spike-specific TCR breadth and depth rose significantly after two AZD1222 doses compared with day 0 and with MenACWY recipients. Vaccine-associated CD4 TCRs spanned the whole spike protein, with dominant responses in regions 160-218 and 743-854. Reportedly, almost half of the unique spike-specific TCRs recognized epitopes lying outside the regions that are mutated in the B.1.351 and B.1.1.7 variants. Because no samples from the day 14 peak response were available, repertoires could be characterized only after the peak T cell response. The 56-69-year group was small, and its depth increase did not reach significance, likely because of low power.

The CDR3 regions of human TCRbeta chains were analyzed by immunosequencing. The authors processed their data as follows. Repertoire TCRs were matched against a reference library of SARS-CoV-2-specific TCRs generated with the MIRA antigen-specificity platform. Breadth meant the fraction of unique TCRs that were SARS-CoV-2-associated, whereas depth meant the fraction of total T cells that were SARS-CoV-2-associated. Using the MIRA data, every spike-specific TCR was mapped to the spike region that the TCR reacted to and assigned to either a CD4 or a CD8 class. Log10-transformed breadth and depth values were compared by one-way ANOVA with Sidak's multiple comparisons tests. Held by TCRdb, this immuneACCESS table contains in-frame sequences only and omits some clones. Under half of the omission traces to an unresolved V gene where checked; the cause of the rest is unknown. The V and J calls and clone size were taken over from that table, and D and trimming were inferred from the DNA. The sample has under 150,000 clones on record. The top ten constitute about 2.2% of the sample.

The rearranged segments are TRBV18 and TRBJ2-7, with TRBD1 tentatively as D gene (5 bases match). The sample was peripheral blood. This clonotype was obtained from an adult in good health. The CDR3 amino acid sequence is: CASSPPAQGNYEQYF. The DNA sequence reads TGTGCCAGCTCACCACCCGCCCAGGGAAACTACGAGCAGTACTTC.